The 10 T cell receptor beta chains presented below share a single source sample, sequenced in a study of blood T cell repertoires in COVID-19. Repertoires were generated with immunoSEQ multiplex PCR, while TCRdb's copy carries only in-frame clones and drops some. The sample lists 250,000 to 400,000 clones; about 91% were seen once. Sequencing input: peripheral blood. The origin of the receptors is a woman in her twenties or thirties with COVID-19, enrolled during active disease.

This chain links TRBV19 with TRBJ1-5; TRBD1 matches 10 bases. CDR1 is LNHDA and CDR2 is SQIVND in the germline V gene (reference sequence). Losses at the gene ends were 5 bases for V and 7 bases for J; bases not matched to a gene: 5. The CDR3 covers 14 residues. The CDR3 bases are TGTGCCAGTAGTGTGGGGACAGGGGTACAGCCCCAGCATTTT. Its translation: CASSVGTGVQPQHF. The entire variable domain, with the rest obtained from reference TRBV19 and TRBJ1-5, is as follows: DGGITQSPKYLFRKEGQNVTLSCEQNLNHDAMYWYRQDPGQGLRLIYYSQIVNDFQKGDIAEGYSVSREKKESFPLTVTSAQKNPTAFYLCASSVGTGVQPQHFGDGTRLSIL.

The CDR3 DNA sequence: TGTGCCAGCAGCTTGACAGGGGGCACTGAAGCTTTCTTT. The encoded protein is CASSLTGGTEAFF. The V gene is TRBV5-5, the J gene TRBJ1-1, with 8 bases identical to TRBD1. V dropped 1 base and J dropped 4; count of bases not matched to a gene: 0. Germline CDR1 SGHKS, CDR2 YYEKEE (reference sequence). CDR3 length: 13 amino acids.

The genes are TRBV6-1 and TRBJ2-3; the match to TRBD2 covers 10 bases. The germline CDR1 and CDR2 sequences are MNHNS and SASEGT. This CDR3 region has 17 residues. The trim removed 2 bases at V and 5 bases at J, leaving 10 bases unmatched. CDR3 bases: TGTGCCAGCAGTGAAACTATGAGCGGGGGGGCCCAAGATACGCAGTATTTT. It yields the protein CASSETMSGGAQDTQYF.

The V gene is TRBV19, the J gene TRBJ1-2; D perhaps matches TRBD1 (5 bases). The CDR3 runs to 16 residues. The germline gives CDR1 LNHDA, CDR2 SQIVND (reference sequence). V lost 6 bases and J lost 0, with 17 bases in between. CDR3 nucleotides: TGTGCCAGTAGCCCCCACAGACAGAAGACTAACTATGGCTACACCTTC. Protein: CASSPHRQKTNYGYTF.

V usage is TRBV5-1 and J usage is TRBJ2-2; TRBD1 matches 7 bases. The germline V gene has CDR1 SGHRS and CDR2 YFSETQ. The CDR3 extends over 16 amino acids. After removal of 1 base from V and 5 bases from J, the junction contained 8 bases not matched to a gene. The CDR3 DNA follows: TGCGCCAGCAGCTTGACAGGGGATATTTGGACCGGGGAGCTGTTTTTT. It encodes CASSLTGDIWTGELFF.

This chain joins TRBV5-4 and TRBJ1-6, with TRBD1 as a possible D gene (5 bases). Trimming took off 3 bases at V and 7 bases at J, with 11 bases between the two ends. This CDR3 is 14 amino acids long. The germline V gene encodes CDR1 SGHNT and CDR2 YYREEE (reference sequence). The CDR3 loop reads CASSSRGGNSPLHF. The DNA for the CDR3 is TGTGCCAGCAGCTCACGTGGGGGGAATTCACCCCTCCACTTT.

The rearrangement joins TRBV2 to TRBJ1-2; possible D gene TRBD1, 5 bases. With 4 bases removed from V and 3 bases from J, the gap between germline ends came to 12 bases. CDR3 length: 14 residues. Germline CDR1 and CDR2: SNHLY and FYNNEI. The CDR3 is CASSALRQHYGYTF. Here the CDR3 DNA reads TGTGCCAGCAGTGCCCTACGACAGCACTATGGCTACACCTTC.

The chain couples TRBV6-5 to TRBJ1-5; D gene ambiguous. The CDR3 runs 15 residues. Germline V CDR1 and CDR2: MNHEY, SVGAGI. Trimming cost V 7 bases and J 0 bases, with 13 bases left between them. In DNA form, the CDR3 reads TGTGCCAGCATATATCGAGACTATAGCAATCAGCCCCAGCATTTT. Amino acids: CASIYRDYSNQPQHF.

The chain employs TRBV5-5 and TRBJ1-2; 7 nucleotides match TRBD1. The CDR3 covers 13 residues. Trimming at V came to 3 bases and at J to 8 bases, leaving 7 bases not matched to a gene. CDR1 and CDR2 from the germline V gene are SGHKS and YYEKEE (reference sequence). The CDR3 sequence: CASSSGQARGYTF. The CDR3 DNA follows: TGTGCCAGCAGCTCCGGACAGGCTAGGGGCTACACCTTC. The whole variable domain, filled in from reference TRBV5-5 and TRBJ1-2, reads DAGVTQSPTHLIKTRGQQVTLRCSPISGHKSVSWYQQVLGQGPQFIFQYYEKEERGRGNFPDRFSARQFPNYSSELNVNALLLGDSALYLCASSSGQARGYTFGSGTRLTVV.

Note on this clone: In the same sample, other DNA sequences code for this CDR3. The V and J genes are TRBV12-3 or TRBV12-4 and TRBJ1-6, with a possible D match to TRBD1 (6 bases). There are 13 residues in the CDR3. Trimming removed 3 bases from V and 10 bases from J, with 10 bases in between. CDR3 bases: TGTGCCAGCAGTTTCAGGGGAGGGTCACCCCTCCACTTT. Protein sequence: CASSFRGGSPLHF.